This T cell receptor (beta chain) was captured in a study of blood T cell repertoires in COVID-19. Whole-study context: From the United States, Italy and Spain came samples of acute and convalescent COVID-19. Sample material is recorded as cDNA or gDNA derived from T cells, B-cell-depleted T cells, or PBMCs.

The CDR3 loop spans 15 amino acids. The germline V gene has CDR1 SGHTA and CDR2 FQGNSA. V was pared by 3 bases and J by 7 bases, with 7 bases of the junction left unmatched. Original analysis: Estimation of nucleated cell counts was performed using reference gene primer amplification. Generated by immunoSEQ multiplex PCR, the TCRdb table keeps only in-frame clones and is missing some. That table furnishes V, J and clone size, whereas the DNA furnished D and trimming. The sample has some 50,000 clones, 65% to 85% seen once; the top ten hold roughly 4.4%. The clonotype was recovered from a man aged 45-65 years with active COVID-19. Sequencing input: peripheral blood. The V gene is TRBV7-2, the J gene TRBJ2-7; 12 bases match TRBD2. CDR3 bases: TGTGCCAGCAGCTTTCGGACTAGCGGGATTTGGGAGCAGTACTTC. This translates into CASSFRTSGIWEQYF. Drawing the rest from reference TRBV7-2 and TRBJ2-7, the complete variable domain is GAGVSQSPSNKVTEKGKDVELRCDPISGHTALYWYRQSLGQGLEFLIYFQGNSAPDKSGLPSDRFSAERTGGSVSTLTIQRTQQEDSAVYLCASSFRTSGIWEQYFGPGTRLTVT.